The clone carrying this T cell receptor (beta chain) is a singleton in its sample. The source of the sample is a study of PD-L1 blockade in urothelial cancer. Study overall: Male patients with bladder-origin urothelial cancer numbered about 90% of the roughly 30. A median of about 1,300 T cells was obtained from tumor samples.

Per the germline V gene, CDR1 is GTSNPN and CDR2 is SVGIG (reference sequence). Trimming pared 2 bases from V and 5 bases from J, leaving 15 bases between. The CDR3 sequence is 14 residues long. Using immunoSEQ multiplex PCR, the repertoire was profiled, and TCRdb retains in-frame clones only, with some absent. The sample has about 1,800 clones; more than 30% are singletons. The material sequenced was tumor tissue, taken before atezolizumab (anti-PD-L1) treatment. The V gene is TRBV30, the J gene TRBJ2-5; D ambiguous. The receptor comes from a man aged 60-69 years with urothelial cancer. CDR3 DNA sequence: TGTGCCTGGAGTCCTGGAGAGCTCGAGGAGACCCAGTACTTC. This encodes CAWSPGELEETQYF.